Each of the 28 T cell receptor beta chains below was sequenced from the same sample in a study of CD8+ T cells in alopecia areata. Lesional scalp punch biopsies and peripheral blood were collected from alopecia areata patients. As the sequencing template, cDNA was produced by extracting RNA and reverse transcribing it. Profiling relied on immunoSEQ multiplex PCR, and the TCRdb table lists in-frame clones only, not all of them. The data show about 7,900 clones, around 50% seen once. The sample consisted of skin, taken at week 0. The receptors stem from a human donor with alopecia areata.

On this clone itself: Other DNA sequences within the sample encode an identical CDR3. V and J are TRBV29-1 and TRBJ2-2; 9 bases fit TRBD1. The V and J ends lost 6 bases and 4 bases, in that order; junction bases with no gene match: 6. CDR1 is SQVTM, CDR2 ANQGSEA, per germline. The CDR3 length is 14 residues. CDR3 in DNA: TGCAGCGTAGGGGGACAGGGAATCACCGGGGAGCTGTTTTTT. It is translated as CSVGGQGITGELFF.

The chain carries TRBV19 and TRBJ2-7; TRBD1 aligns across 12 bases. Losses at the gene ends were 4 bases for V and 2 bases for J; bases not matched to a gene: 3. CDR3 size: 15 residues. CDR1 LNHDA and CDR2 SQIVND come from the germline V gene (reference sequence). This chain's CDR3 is CASSTGTGGTYEQYF. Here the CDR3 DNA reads TGTGCCAGTAGTACCGGGACAGGGGGCACCTACGAGCAGTACTTC.

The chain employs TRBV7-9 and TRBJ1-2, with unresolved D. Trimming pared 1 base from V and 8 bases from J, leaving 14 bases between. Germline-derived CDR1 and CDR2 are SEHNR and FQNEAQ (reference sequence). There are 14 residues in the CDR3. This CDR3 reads CASSLGLRLGGYTF. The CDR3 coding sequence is TGTGCCAGCAGCTTAGGGCTACGACTGGGAGGCTACACCTTC. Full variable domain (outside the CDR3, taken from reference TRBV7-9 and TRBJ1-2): DTGVSQNPRHKITKRGQNVTFRCDPISEHNRLYWYRQTLGQGPEFLTYFQNEAQLEKSRLLSDRFSAERPKGSFSTLEIQRTEQGDSAMYLCASSLGLRLGGYTFGSGTRLTVV.

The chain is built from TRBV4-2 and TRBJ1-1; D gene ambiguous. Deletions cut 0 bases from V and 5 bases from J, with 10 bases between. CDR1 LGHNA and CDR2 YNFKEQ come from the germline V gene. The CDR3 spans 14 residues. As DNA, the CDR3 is TGTGCCAGCAGCCAAGATCGAGCGGGTACTGAAGCTTTCTTT. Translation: CASSQDRAGTEAFF.

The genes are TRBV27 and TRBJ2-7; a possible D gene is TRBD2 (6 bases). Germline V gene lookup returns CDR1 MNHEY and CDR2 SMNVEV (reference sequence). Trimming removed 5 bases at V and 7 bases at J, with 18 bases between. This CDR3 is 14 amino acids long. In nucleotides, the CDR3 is TGTGCCAGCAGTCCCAGCCCTGGGGGAGGAGAGCAGTACTTC. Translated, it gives CASSPSPGGGEQYF.

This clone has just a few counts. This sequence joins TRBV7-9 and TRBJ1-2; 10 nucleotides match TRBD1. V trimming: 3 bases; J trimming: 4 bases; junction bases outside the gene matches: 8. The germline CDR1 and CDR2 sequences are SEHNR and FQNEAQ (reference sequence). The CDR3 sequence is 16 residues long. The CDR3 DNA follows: TGTGCCAGCAGCTTCACCGGGACAGGGGAAGGCTATGGCTACACCTTC. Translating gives CASSFTGTGEGYGYTF.

The CDR3, as DNA: TGTGCCAGCAGCGTAGAGTTTCTCACCGGGGAGCTGTTTTTT. Amino acids: CASSVEFLTGELFF. The chain has TRBV9 and TRBJ2-2, with unresolved D. V lost 0 bases, J lost 4 bases, and 7 bases lay in between. From germline, CDR1 is SGDLS and CDR2 YYNGEE. The CDR3 extends over 14 amino acids.

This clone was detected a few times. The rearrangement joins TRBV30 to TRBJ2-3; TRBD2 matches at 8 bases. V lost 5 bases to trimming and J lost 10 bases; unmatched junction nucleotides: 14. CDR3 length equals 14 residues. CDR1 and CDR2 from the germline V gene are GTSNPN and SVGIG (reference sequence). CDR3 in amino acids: CAWEGREASAAQYF. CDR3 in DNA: TGTGCCTGGGAGGGGCGGGAGGCCTCGGCGGCGCAGTATTTT.

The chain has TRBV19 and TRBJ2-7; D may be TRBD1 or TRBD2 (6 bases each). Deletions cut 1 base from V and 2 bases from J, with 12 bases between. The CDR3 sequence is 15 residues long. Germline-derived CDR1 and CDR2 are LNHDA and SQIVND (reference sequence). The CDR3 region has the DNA TGTGCCAGTAGTATAGCTCTTGGGGGGCCCTACGAGCAGTACTTC. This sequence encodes CASSIALGGPYEQYF.

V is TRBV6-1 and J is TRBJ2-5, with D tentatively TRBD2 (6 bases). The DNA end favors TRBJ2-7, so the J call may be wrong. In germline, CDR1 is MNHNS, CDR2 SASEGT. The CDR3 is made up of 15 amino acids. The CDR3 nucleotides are TGTGCCAGCAGTCCCGCCGGGGGTGGTTTCTACGAGCAGTACTTC. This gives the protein CASSPAGGGFYEQYF.

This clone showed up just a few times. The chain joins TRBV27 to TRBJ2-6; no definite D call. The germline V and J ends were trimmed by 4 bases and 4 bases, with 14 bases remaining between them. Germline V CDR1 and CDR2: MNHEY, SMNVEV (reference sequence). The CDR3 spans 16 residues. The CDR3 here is CASSWTGYSGANVLTF. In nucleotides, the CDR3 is TGTGCCAGCAGTTGGACCGGGTACTCCGGGGCCAACGTCCTGACTTTC.

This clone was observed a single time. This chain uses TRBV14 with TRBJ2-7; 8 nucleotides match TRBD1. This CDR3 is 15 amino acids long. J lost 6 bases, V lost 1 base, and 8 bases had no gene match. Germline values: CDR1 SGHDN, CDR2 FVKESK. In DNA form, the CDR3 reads TGTGCCAGCAGCCAAGTGTCTGGACAGGGATCCGAGCAGTACTTC. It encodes CASSQVSGQGSEQYF.

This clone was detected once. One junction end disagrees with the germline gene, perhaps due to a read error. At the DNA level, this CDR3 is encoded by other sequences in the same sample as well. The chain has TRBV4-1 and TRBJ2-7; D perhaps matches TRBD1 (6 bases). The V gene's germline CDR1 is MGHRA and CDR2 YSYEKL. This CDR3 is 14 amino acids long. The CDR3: CASSPSTGPYEQYF. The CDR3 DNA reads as TGTGCCAGCAGCCCGTCGACAGGACCCTACGAGCAGTACTTC.

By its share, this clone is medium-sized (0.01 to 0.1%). The CDR3 here is CASPGQSLGGYTF. The CDR3 nucleotides read TGTGCCAGCCCCGGACAGTCTTTAGGTGGCTACACCTTC. This sequence joins TRBV6-1 and TRBJ1-2; D perhaps matches TRBD1 (6 bases). Trimming removed 8 bases at V and 7 bases at J, with 17 bases between. Germline V gene lookup returns CDR1 MNHNS and CDR2 SASEGT. This CDR3 has 13 residues.

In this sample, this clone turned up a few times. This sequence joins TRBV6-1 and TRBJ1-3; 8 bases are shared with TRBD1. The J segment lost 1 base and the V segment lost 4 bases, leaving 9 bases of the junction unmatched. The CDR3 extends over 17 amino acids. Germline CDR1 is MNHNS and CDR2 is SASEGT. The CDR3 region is CASSGGTGAASGNTIYF. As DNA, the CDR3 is TGTGCCAGCAGTGGCGGGACAGGAGCGGCATCTGGAAACACCATATATTTT.

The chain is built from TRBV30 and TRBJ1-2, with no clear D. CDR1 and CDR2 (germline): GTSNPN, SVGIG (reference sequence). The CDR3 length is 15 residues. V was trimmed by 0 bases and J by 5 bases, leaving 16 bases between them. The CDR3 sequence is CAWSVQGSGAYGYTF. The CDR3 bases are TGTGCCTGGAGTGTACAAGGGTCAGGAGCATATGGCTACACCTTC.

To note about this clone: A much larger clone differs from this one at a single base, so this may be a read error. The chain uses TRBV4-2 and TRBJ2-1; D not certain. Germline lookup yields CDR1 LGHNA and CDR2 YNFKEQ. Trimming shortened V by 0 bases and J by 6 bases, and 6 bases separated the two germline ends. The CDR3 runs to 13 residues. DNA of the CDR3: TGTGCCAGCAGCCAAGAGGGTTCCAATGAGCAGTTCTTC. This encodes CASSQEGSNEQFF.

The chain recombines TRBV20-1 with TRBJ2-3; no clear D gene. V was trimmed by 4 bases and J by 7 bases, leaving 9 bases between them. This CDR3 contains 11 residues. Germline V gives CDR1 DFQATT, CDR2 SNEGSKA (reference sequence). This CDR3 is CSATAPYTQYF. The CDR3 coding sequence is TGCAGTGCTACAGCGCCATATACGCAGTATTTT.

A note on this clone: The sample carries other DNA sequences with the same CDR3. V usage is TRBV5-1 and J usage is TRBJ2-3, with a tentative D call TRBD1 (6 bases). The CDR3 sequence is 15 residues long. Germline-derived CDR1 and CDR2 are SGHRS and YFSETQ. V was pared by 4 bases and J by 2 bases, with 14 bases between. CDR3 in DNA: TGCGCCAGCAGCCCTGAGGGGGTCTCCACAGATACGCAGTATTTT. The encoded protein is CASSPEGVSTDTQYF. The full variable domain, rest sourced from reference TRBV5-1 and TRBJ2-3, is KAGVTQTPRYLIKTRGQQVTLSCSPISGHRSVSWYQQTPGQGLQFLFEYFSETQRNKGNFPGRFSGRQFSNSRSEMNVSTLELGDSALYLCASSPEGVSTDTQYFGPGTRLTVL.

The CDR3 region is CAWEAGSYNEQFF. The CDR3 DNA reads TGTGCCTGGGAAGCGGGATCCTACAATGAGCAGTTCTTC. V usage is TRBV30 and J usage is TRBJ2-1; 7 bases fit TRBD2. Germline CDR1 reads GTSNPN; CDR2 reads SVGIG (reference sequence). The CDR3 runs to 13 residues. The V and J ends lost 5 bases and 1 base, in that order; junction bases with no gene match: 2. The full variable domain, in which reference TRBV30 and TRBJ2-1 provide the parts outside the CDR3, is SQTIHQWPATLVQPVGSPLSLECTVEGTSNPNLYWYRQAAGRGLQLLFYSVGIGQISSEVPQNLSASRPQDRQFILSSKKLLLSDSGFYLCAWEAGSYNEQFFGPGTRLTVL.

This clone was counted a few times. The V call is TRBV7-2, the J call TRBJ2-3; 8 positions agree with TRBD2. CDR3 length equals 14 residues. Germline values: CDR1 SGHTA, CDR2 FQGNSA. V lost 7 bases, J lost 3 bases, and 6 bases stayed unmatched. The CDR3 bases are TGTGCCAGCACCAACCTAGCGGGTACAGATACGCAGTATTTT. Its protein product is CASTNLAGTDTQYF.

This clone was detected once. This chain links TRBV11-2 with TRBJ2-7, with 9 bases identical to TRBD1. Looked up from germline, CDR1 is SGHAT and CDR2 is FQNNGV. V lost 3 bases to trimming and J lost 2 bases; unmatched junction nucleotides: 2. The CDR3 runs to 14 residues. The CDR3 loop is CASSLTGGAYEQYF. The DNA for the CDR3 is TGTGCCAGCAGCTTGACAGGGGGAGCCTACGAGCAGTACTTC. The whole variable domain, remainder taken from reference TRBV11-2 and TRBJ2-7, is EAGVAQSPRYKIIEKRQSVAFWCNPISGHATLYWYQQILGQGPKLLIQFQNNGVVDDSQLPKDRFSAERLKGVDSTLKIQPAKLEDSAVYLCASSLTGGAYEQYFGPGTRLTVT.

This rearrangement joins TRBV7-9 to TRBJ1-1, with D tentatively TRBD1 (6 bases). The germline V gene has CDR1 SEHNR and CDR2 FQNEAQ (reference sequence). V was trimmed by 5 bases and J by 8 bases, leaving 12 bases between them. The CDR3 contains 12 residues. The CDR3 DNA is TGTGCCAGCAGCCTTGGGACATCGGAAGCTTTCTTT. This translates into CASSLGTSEAFF.

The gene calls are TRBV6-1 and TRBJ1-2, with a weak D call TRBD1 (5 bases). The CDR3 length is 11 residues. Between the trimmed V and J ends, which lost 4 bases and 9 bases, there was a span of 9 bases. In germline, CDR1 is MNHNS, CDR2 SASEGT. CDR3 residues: CASSVTVSYTF. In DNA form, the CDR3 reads TGTGCCAGCAGTGTGACAGTGAGCTACACCTTC.

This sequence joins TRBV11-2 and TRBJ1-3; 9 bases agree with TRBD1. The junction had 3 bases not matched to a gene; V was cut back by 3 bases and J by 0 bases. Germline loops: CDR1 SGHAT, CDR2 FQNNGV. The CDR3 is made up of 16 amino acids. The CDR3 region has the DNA TGTGCCAGCAGCTTTACGGGACAGGGCTCTGGAAACACCATATATTTT. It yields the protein CASSFTGQGSGNTIYF.

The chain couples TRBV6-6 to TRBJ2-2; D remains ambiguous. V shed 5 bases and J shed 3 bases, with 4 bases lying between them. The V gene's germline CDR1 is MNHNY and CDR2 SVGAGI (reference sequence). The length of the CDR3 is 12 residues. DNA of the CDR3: TGTGCCAGCAGTGTATACACCGGGGAGCTGTTTTTT. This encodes CASSVYTGELFF.

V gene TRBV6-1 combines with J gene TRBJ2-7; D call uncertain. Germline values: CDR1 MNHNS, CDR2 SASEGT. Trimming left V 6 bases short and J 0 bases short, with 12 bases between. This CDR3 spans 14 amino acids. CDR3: CASSPRWGSYEQYF. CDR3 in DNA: TGTGCCAGCAGCCCCCGTTGGGGCTCCTACGAGCAGTACTTC.

CDR3 nucleotides: TGTGCCAGCAGCTTAGCGCCCTACAATGAGCAGTTCTTC. Translated: CASSLAPYNEQFF. The chain recombines TRBV7-8 with TRBJ2-1; D unclear. This CDR3 contains 13 residues. V was pared by 0 bases and J by 2 bases, with 2 bases between. In germline, CDR1 is SGHVS, CDR2 FQNEAQ.